Listed here is a single T cell receptor beta chain. Its antigen is currently unknown. Other DNA sequences in the sample encode the same CDR3. The CDR3 contains 13 residues. The germline V gene encodes CDR1 SQVTM and CDR2 ANQGSEA. Trimming cost V 4 bases and J 6 bases; bases outside gene matches: 3. The data are from a study of siplizumab effects on memory and regulatory T cells. Study observations and caveats: Many proliferating CD4+ or CD8+ clones remained unclassified. Roughly 75-96% of them could not be assigned either a naive or a memory phenotype. Naive T cells were seemingly more diverse than memory cells, and major contributions to the alloresponse seemed to be made by them. Reactions containing siplizumab showed mappable alloreactive CD4+ clones averaging roughly 66% Treg-derived, versus roughly 30% in controls. Among alloreactive clones, only a minor fraction mapped to unstimulated subsets.

Sequenced by immunoSEQ multiplex PCR; TCRdb stores in-frame clones only, minus some. The sample has around 100,000 clones; 94% are singletons. This chain connects TRBV29-1 to TRBJ1-6, with 7 bases that match TRBD1. This sequence was found in a human donor in good health. Source material: non-Treg CD4+ T cells sorted from blood. CDR3 bases: TGCAGCGTTGGACAGGGTGGTAATTCACCCCTCCACTTT. This translates into CSVGQGGNSPLHF.